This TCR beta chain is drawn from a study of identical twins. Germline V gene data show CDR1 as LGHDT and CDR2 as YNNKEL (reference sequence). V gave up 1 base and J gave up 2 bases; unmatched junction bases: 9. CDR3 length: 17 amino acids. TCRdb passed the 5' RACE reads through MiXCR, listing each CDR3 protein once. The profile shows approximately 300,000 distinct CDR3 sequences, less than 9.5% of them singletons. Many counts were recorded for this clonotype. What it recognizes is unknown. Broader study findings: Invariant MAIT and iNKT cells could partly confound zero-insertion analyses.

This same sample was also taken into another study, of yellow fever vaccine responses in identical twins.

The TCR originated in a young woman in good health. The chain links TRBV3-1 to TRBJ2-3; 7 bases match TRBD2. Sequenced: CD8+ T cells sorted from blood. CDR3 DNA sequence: TGTGCCAGCAGCCAAGGGTTTGAAGCGGGAAACACAGATACGCAGTATTTT. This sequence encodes CASSQGFEAGNTDTQYF.